This T cell receptor (beta chain) was recovered during a study of shared clonotypes between healthy human individuals. Study information: Serving as donors were a couple of women and a few men, whose ages spanned 18 to 49.

This CDR3 region has 12 residues. CDR1 and CDR2 from the germline V gene are MDHEN and SYDVKM. Trimming removed 5 bases at V and 13 bases at J, with 14 bases between. TCRdb keeps only in-frame clones here, not all; method: immunoSEQ multiplex PCR. The table lists 2 million to 2.5 million clones, 85% to 95% of them singletons. V and J are TRBV28 and TRBJ2-2, with D uncertain. This TCR came from a man aged 18 to 30 in good health. Some clones in this sample may be carry-over from other donors' samples. Sequenced material: naive CD4+ T cells from PBMCs. Subset reported: CD45RA+ positively selected. The chain's CDR3 is CASSSYSDLLFF. CDR3 DNA sequence: TGTGCCAGCAGTAGCTACTCGGATCTGCTGTTTTTT.